Shown below are 3 T cell receptor beta chains from a single sample sequenced in a study of CD8 T cells in ankylosing spondylitis. Findings and limits, study-wide: In ankylosing spondylitis blood, a motif of roughly 8 highly homologous TCR beta variants appeared characteristic.

Their target antigens are unknown. Each CDR3 protein is one row after TCRdb ran MiXCR on the 5' RACE reads. The sample consists of under 450,000 distinct CDR3 sequences, 17% of them appearing once. The sample comprised blood, either unsorted or a sorted T cell fraction (not recorded which). All receptors come from a male donor with ankylosing spondylitis.

The chain has TRBV7-8 and TRBJ2-2; D is unresolved. Trimming removed 4 bases at V and 5 bases at J, with 17 bases between. CDR3 length: 16 amino acids. From germline, CDR1 is SGHVS and CDR2 FQNEAQ. The CDR3 DNA is TGTGCCAGCAGCTCCCCTCGACTTTGGATGACCGGGGAGCTGTTTTTT. It specifies CASSSPRLWMTGELFF.

This clonotype has a handful of counts. The chain recombines TRBV10-3 with TRBJ1-1; the match to TRBD1 covers 7 bases. Germline CDR1 is ENHRY and CDR2 is SYGVKD. The V gene end was trimmed by 3 bases and the J gene end by 0 bases; junction bases not matched to a gene: 7. The length of the CDR3 is 16 residues. CDR3 sequence reads: CAISDRLTGVNTEAFF. CDR3 DNA: TGTGCCATCAGTGACCGCCTCACAGGGGTGAACACTGAAGCTTTCTTT.

This clonotype was detected a few times. This chain links TRBV6-2 or TRBV6-3 with TRBJ1-3; 7 positions agree with TRBD1. Germline lookup yields CDR1 MNHEY and CDR2 SVGEGT. The CDR3 is 20 residues long. The J segment lost 1 base and the V segment lost 6 bases, leaving 21 bases of the junction unmatched. CDR3 sequence: CASRTRRTSGQDLSGNTIYF. CDR3 DNA sequence: TGTGCCAGCAGAACTAGGAGAACCTCAGGACAGGACCTTTCTGGAAACACCATATATTTT.